One and the same sample provided the 32 T cell receptor beta chains below, sequenced in a study of blood T cell repertoires in COVID-19. The data were produced by immunoSEQ multiplex PCR, yet TCRdb's version contains in-frame clones alone and is incomplete. This sample has 200,000 or so clones, with 75% to 90% found just once. Source material: PBMCs or T cells enriched from blood (not recorded which). The receptors derive from a woman between 18 and 29 years old in a cohort exposed to, infected with or recovered from COVID-19 (not recorded which).

The V call is TRBV7-9, the J call TRBJ1-5; no reliable D call. The V gene lost 0 bases and the J gene lost 0 bases, with 9 bases spanning the gap. There are 16 residues in the CDR3. CDR1 SEHNR and CDR2 FQNEAQ come from the germline V gene (reference sequence). CDR3 nucleotide sequence: TGTGCCAGCAGCTTAGCGAGGGTGGGTAGCAATCAGCCCCAGCATTTT. This translates into CASSLARVGSNQPQHF. Full variable domain (outside the CDR3, taken from reference TRBV7-9 and TRBJ1-5): DTGVSQNPRHKITKRGQNVTFRCDPISEHNRLYWYRQTLGQGPEFLTYFQNEAQLEKSRLLSDRFSAERPKGSFSTLEIQRTEQGDSAMYLCASSLARVGSNQPQHFGDGTRLSIL.

The chain has TRBV3-1 (or the pseudogene TRBV3-2) and TRBJ1-1; a possible D gene is TRBD1 (6 bases). V lost 5 bases and J lost 1, with 14 bases in between. Germline V gene lookup returns CDR1 LGHDT and CDR2 YNNKEL (reference sequence). CDR3 size: 15 residues. CDR3 loop: CASSYYPDRNTEAFF. CDR3 bases: TGTGCCAGCAGCTACTACCCGGACAGGAACACTGAAGCTTTCTTT.

For this clone: At the DNA level, this CDR3 is encoded by other sequences in the same sample as well. V is TRBV2 and J is TRBJ1-2; 7 bases fit TRBD1. CDR3 length: 13 residues. The V gene end was trimmed by 4 bases and the J gene end by 4 bases; junction bases not matched to a gene: 3. Per germline, CDR1 SNHLY and CDR2 FYNNEI. Here the CDR3 reads CASSGDSVYGYTF. DNA for the CDR3: TGTGCCAGCAGTGGGGACAGCGTCTATGGCTACACCTTC.

In this sample, this clone turned up a few times. This sequence joins TRBV6-1 and TRBJ1-5, with D hard to call. CDR1 and CDR2 (germline): MNHNS, SASEGT. The CDR3 is made up of 16 amino acids. The V end lost 4 bases, the J end lost 1 base, and 14 bases lay between the germline ends. DNA of the CDR3: TGTGCCAGCAGTGCTGGGAGACGGGAGAGCAATCAGCCCCAGCATTTT. It yields the protein CASSAGRRESNQPQHF.

V and J are TRBV7-9 and TRBJ2-5, with 7 bases fitting TRBD2. CDR1 and CDR2 (germline): SEHNR, FQNEAQ (reference sequence). Unmatched junction bases numbered 14, after V lost 5 bases and J lost 2 bases. The CDR3 consists of 17 residues. The CDR3 protein is CASSPIKSGAGQETQYF. The CDR3 bases are TGTGCCAGCAGCCCAATTAAAAGCGGGGCGGGGCAAGAGACCCAGTACTTC.

The chain has TRBV9 and TRBJ2-1; 11 bases match TRBD2. Unmatched junction bases numbered 7, after V lost 4 bases and J lost 4 bases. The germline V gene has CDR1 SGDLS and CDR2 YYNGEE. The CDR3 is 16 residues long. The DNA for the CDR3 is TGTGCCAGCAGCCCGCGGGGACTAGCGGATTACAATGAGCAGTTCTTC. Amino acids: CASSPRGLADYNEQFF.

V is TRBV2 and J is TRBJ2-5; unclear D gene. Germline V gene data show CDR1 as SNHLY and CDR2 as FYNNEI. The CDR3 spans 10 residues. V lost 6 bases, J lost 5 bases, and 4 bases lay in between. CDR3: CASSLETQYF. CDR3 coding DNA: TGTGCCAGCAGCCTGGAGACCCAGTACTTC.

This clone has a handful of counts. The V and J genes are TRBV7-9 and TRBJ2-7; a weak D match, TRBD2 (5 bases). This CDR3 region has 12 residues. Germline loops: CDR1 SEHNR, CDR2 FQNEAQ (reference sequence). The V end was cut by 5 bases, the J end by 3 bases, with 8 bases between. The CDR3 sequence is CASSGGYYEQYF. Here the CDR3 DNA reads TGTGCCAGCAGCGGAGGCTACTACGAGCAGTACTTC.

For the CDR3, the DNA is TGTGCCAGCAGCTCTCGAAGCGGGTCCCCAGATACGCAGTATTTT. Protein sequence: CASSSRSGSPDTQYF. The chain joins TRBV7-3 to TRBJ2-3; D perhaps matches TRBD2 (6 bases). From germline, CDR1 is SGHTA and CDR2 FQGTGA. V lost 4 bases to trimming and J lost 4 bases, with 15 bases between them. The CDR3 has 15 amino acids.

The chain combines TRBV13 with TRBJ1-5; 9 bases fit TRBD1. Germline trimming cut 0 bases from V and 5 bases from J; bases unmatched to any gene: 2. Germline V gene data show CDR1 as PRHDT and CDR2 as FYEKMQ (reference sequence). The CDR3 sequence is 15 residues long. CDR3 nucleotide sequence: TGTGCCAGCAGCTTAGGCGGGACAGGGTATCAGCCCCAGCATTTT. Protein: CASSLGGTGYQPQHF. Full variable domain (missing parts from reference TRBV13 and TRBJ1-5): AAGVIQSPRHLIKEKRETATLKCYPIPRHDTVYWYQQGPGQDPQFLISFYEKMQSDKGSIPDRFSAQQFSDYHSELNMSSLELGDSALYFCASSLGGTGYQPQHFGDGTRLSIL.

As concerns this clone: This sample also contains other DNA sequences that code for the same CDR3. The V call is TRBV6-5, the J call TRBJ1-1; 8 bases map to TRBD1. The CDR3 covers 14 residues. The ends lost 6 bases at V and 3 bases at J; junction bases unmatched: 6. CDR1 and CDR2 (germline): MNHEY, SVGAGI. Here the CDR3 DNA reads TGTGCCAGCAGCTTATACAGGGGGGACACTGAAGCTTTCTTT. This codes for CASSLYRGDTEAFF.

V usage is TRBV6-5 and J usage is TRBJ2-7, with 12 bases matching TRBD2. The CDR3 runs 14 residues. The ends lost 2 bases at V and 4 bases at J; junction bases unmatched: 0. Germline V gives CDR1 MNHEY, CDR2 SVGAGI. The CDR3 protein is CASSYGTSGYEQYF. The CDR3 nucleotides are TGTGCCAGCAGTTACGGGACTAGCGGGTACGAGCAGTACTTC.

The genes are TRBV19 and TRBJ1-1; D is unresolved. This CDR3 is built from 13 residues. V dropped 5 bases and J dropped 3 bases, with 10 bases sitting between them. Germline loops: CDR1 LNHDA, CDR2 SQIVND (reference sequence). The CDR3 nucleotides are TGTGCCAGTAGTTGGTCCGGGGACACTGAAGCTTTCTTT. Residues: CASSWSGDTEAFF.

The gene calls are TRBV12-3 or TRBV12-4 and TRBJ2-2, with TRBD1 as a possible D gene (5 bases). The CDR3 spans 13 residues. V was trimmed by 5 bases and J by 3 bases, leaving 7 bases between them. The CDR3 spells CASSATDTGELFF. CDR3 in DNA: TGTGCCAGCAGTGCGACAGACACCGGGGAGCTGTTTTTT.

The rearrangement joins TRBV30 to TRBJ2-7; 12 bases match TRBD2. V dropped 3 bases and J dropped 4; count of bases not matched to a gene: 4. The germline V gene encodes CDR1 GTSNPN and CDR2 SVGIG (reference sequence). The CDR3 runs to 14 residues. This chain's CDR3 is CAWSRLAGVYEQYF. The CDR3, as DNA: TGTGCCTGGAGCAGACTAGCGGGAGTATACGAGCAGTACTTC.

J is TRBJ1-6 and V is TRBV5-6, with D possibly TRBD1 on 5 matching bases. The CDR3 contains 13 residues. Germline loops: CDR1 SGHDT, CDR2 YYEEEE. Trimming pared 8 bases from V and 3 bases from J, leaving 9 bases between. In DNA form, the CDR3 reads TGTGCCAGTCGACAGAACTATAATTCACCCCTCCACTTT. This encodes CASRQNYNSPLHF.

The rearrangement uses TRBV5-1 and TRBJ1-4; 8 nucleotides line up with TRBD1. Unmatched junction bases numbered 10, after V lost 2 bases and J lost 4 bases. This CDR3 is built from 17 residues. Germline CDR1 reads SGHRS; CDR2 reads YFSETQ. This chain's CDR3 is CASSFEAGGVSNEKLFF. DNA for the CDR3: TGCGCCAGCAGCTTTGAGGCAGGGGGCGTCAGTAATGAAAAACTGTTTTTT.

The chain links TRBV5-1 to TRBJ2-2; D call uncertain. The V end was cut by 3 bases, the J end by 7 bases, with 13 bases between. CDR3 size: 14 residues. Germline-derived CDR1 and CDR2 are SGHRS and YFSETQ. The CDR3 reads CASSSGFRSGELFF. The CDR3 coding sequence is TGCGCCAGCAGCTCGGGTTTTCGGAGCGGGGAGCTGTTTTTT.

This sequence joins TRBV19 and TRBJ1-4; D remains ambiguous. This CDR3 contains 13 residues. The germline CDR1 and CDR2 sequences are LNHDA and SQIVND (reference sequence). Trimming stripped 4 bases from V and 1 base from J, with 4 bases between. The CDR3 here is CASSRGTNEKLFF. The CDR3 DNA reads TGTGCCAGTAGTAGAGGAACTAATGAAAAACTGTTTTTT.

The chain combines TRBV19 with TRBJ2-4; possibly TRBD2 for D (6 bases). The CDR3 is 15 amino acids. CDR1 is LNHDA, CDR2 SQIVND, per germline (reference sequence). V was trimmed by 5 bases and J by 0 bases, leaving 11 bases between them. This CDR3 reads CASSSGEGAKNIQYF. In nucleotides, the CDR3 is TGTGCCAGTAGTTCGGGAGAAGGAGCCAAAAACATTCAGTACTTC.

The V gene is TRBV27, the J gene TRBJ2-5; 11 bases match TRBD2. V lost 4 bases to trimming and J lost 3 bases; unmatched junction nucleotides: 13. The germline V gene has CDR1 MNHEY and CDR2 SMNVEV (reference sequence). The CDR3 extends over 18 amino acids. The CDR3 spells CASSSAPLLAGVEETQYF. The CDR3 bases are TGTGCCAGCAGTTCCGCCCCCCTACTAGCGGGGGTCGAAGAGACCCAGTACTTC.

V usage is TRBV6-5 and J usage is TRBJ1-1; unclear D gene. The CDR3 spans 14 residues. V was shortened by 0 bases and J by 1 base, with 6 bases between the two germline ends. The germline gives CDR1 MNHEY, CDR2 SVGAGI. DNA of the CDR3: TGTGCCAGCAGTTACTCGAGGCAGAACACTGAAGCTTTCTTT. Residues: CASSYSRQNTEAFF.

Comment on this clone: The sample has other DNA sequences that encode this CDR3 too. The V and J genes are TRBV7-9 and TRBJ1-1; 8 nucleotides align to TRBD1. The ends lost 5 bases at V and 1 base at J; junction bases unmatched: 3. The CDR3 has 14 residues. Germline V gives CDR1 SEHNR, CDR2 FQNEAQ (reference sequence). The CDR3 is CASSLQGGNTEAFF. In DNA form, the CDR3 reads TGTGCCAGCAGCCTACAGGGGGGGAACACTGAAGCTTTCTTT.

The chain combines TRBV4-1 with TRBJ2-7; 8 bases fit TRBD2. The CDR3 is 15 amino acids. J gave up 6 bases and V 4 bases, and 11 bases lay outside the gene matches. Per germline, CDR1 MGHRA and CDR2 YSYEKL. CDR3 nucleotide sequence: TGCGCCAGCAGCCGCGGGGGGCAGCGGGGCATCGAGCAGTACTTC. Protein product: CASSRGGQRGIEQYF.

This chain connects TRBV7-9 to TRBJ1-3; unclear D gene. This CDR3 is 16 amino acids long. Per the germline V gene, CDR1 is SEHNR and CDR2 is FQNEAQ (reference sequence). Trimming left V 3 bases short and J 1 base short, with 13 bases between. The CDR3 nucleotides read TGTGCCAGCAGCTTGGAAACGGGTCTTTCTGGAAACACCATATATTTT. Its translation: CASSLETGLSGNTIYF.

The chain is built from TRBV5-1 and TRBJ2-5; D unclear. Germline V gene sequence: CDR1 SGHRS, CDR2 YFSETQ. The CDR3 is 14 amino acids. The V end was cut by 1 base, the J end by 2 bases, with 9 bases between. The CDR3 DNA reads TGCGCCAGCAGCTTGAGACTCGTTCAAGAGACCCAGTACTTC. Translated, it gives CASSLRLVQETQYF.

The chain links TRBV6-5 to TRBJ1-2; weak D call: TRBD1 (6 bases). CDR1 is MNHEY, CDR2 SVGAGI, per germline. The germline V and J ends were trimmed by 6 bases and 6 bases, with 20 bases remaining between them. The CDR3 runs 15 residues. The CDR3 DNA reads TGTGCCAGCAGACCCGGACAGTCCAATGGTGATGGCTACACCTTC. Translated: CASRPGQSNGDGYTF.

This sequence joins TRBV5-8 and TRBJ1-6, with 9 bases that match TRBD1. Germline CDR1 and CDR2: SGHTS and YDEGEE. The CDR3 sequence is 15 residues long. The J segment lost 7 bases and the V segment lost 6 bases, leaving 8 bases of the junction unmatched. DNA of the CDR3: TGTGCCAGCACCGTTGGGGACAGGGAAAATTCACCCCTCCACTTT. Its translation: CASTVGDRENSPLHF. The full variable domain, completed using reference TRBV5-8 and TRBJ1-6, is EAGVTQSPTHLIKTRGQQATLRCSPISGHTSVYWYQQALGLGLQFLLWYDEGEERNRGNFPPRFSGRQFPNYSSELNVNALELEDSALYLCASTVGDRENSPLHFGNGTRLTVT.

The V and J genes are TRBV28 and TRBJ1-2; D is unresolved. Germline CDR1 and CDR2: MDHEN and SYDVKM. V was shortened by 6 bases and J by 1 base, with 9 bases between the two germline ends. This CDR3 contains 13 residues. The CDR3 coding sequence is TGTGCCAGCAGGCCAACAGATAACTATGGCTACACCTTC. It translates to CASRPTDNYGYTF.

The chain recombines TRBV24-1 with TRBJ2-3; D is unresolved. Germline values: CDR1 KGHDR, CDR2 SFDVKD. The V end lost 0 bases, the J end lost 6 bases, and 6 bases lay between the germline ends. This CDR3 is built from 13 residues. The CDR3 loop reads CATSDLPSDTQYF. The CDR3 coding sequence is TGTGCCACCAGTGATTTGCCCAGTGATACGCAGTATTTT.

In this sample, this clone turned up once. The gene calls are TRBV5-1 and TRBJ2-1; D perhaps matches TRBD1 (6 bases). Germline CDR1 and CDR2: SGHRS and YFSETQ. Between the trimmed V and J ends, which lost 0 bases and 7 bases, there was a span of 8 bases. The CDR3 runs to 13 residues. CDR3 amino acids: CASSLDRANEQFF. The CDR3 DNA reads as TGCGCCAGCAGCTTGGACAGGGCAAATGAGCAGTTCTTC.

The chain links TRBV3-1 (or the pseudogene TRBV3-2) to TRBJ1-2; D is possibly TRBD1 (5 bases). Germline V lookup: CDR1 LGHDT, CDR2 YNNKEL (reference sequence). This CDR3 has 16 residues. V lost 0 bases to trimming and J lost 3 bases, with 14 bases between them. The CDR3, as DNA: TGTGCCAGCAGCCAAGATCACGGGGGATCGGACTATGGCTACACCTTC. This sequence encodes CASSQDHGGSDYGYTF.